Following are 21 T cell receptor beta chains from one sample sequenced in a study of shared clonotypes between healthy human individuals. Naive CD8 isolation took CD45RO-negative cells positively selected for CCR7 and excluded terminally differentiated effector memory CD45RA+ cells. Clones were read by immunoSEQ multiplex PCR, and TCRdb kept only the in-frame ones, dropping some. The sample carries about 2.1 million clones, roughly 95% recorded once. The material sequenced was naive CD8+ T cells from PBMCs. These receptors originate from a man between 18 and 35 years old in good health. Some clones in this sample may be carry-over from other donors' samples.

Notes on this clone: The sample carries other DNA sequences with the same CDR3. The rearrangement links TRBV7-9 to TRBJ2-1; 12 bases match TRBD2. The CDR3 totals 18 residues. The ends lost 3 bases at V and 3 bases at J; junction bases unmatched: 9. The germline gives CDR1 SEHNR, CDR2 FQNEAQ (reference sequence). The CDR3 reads CASSFGLAGGPNYNEQFF. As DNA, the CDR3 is TGTGCCAGCAGCTTTGGGCTAGCGGGAGGGCCGAACTACAATGAGCAGTTCTTC.

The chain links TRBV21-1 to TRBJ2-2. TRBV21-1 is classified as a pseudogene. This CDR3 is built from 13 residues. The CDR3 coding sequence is TGTGCCAGCCGGGGCGAGAACACCGGGGAGCTGTTTTTT. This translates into CASRGENTGELFF.

CDR3 in amino acids: CASRFRQGLYNEQFF. DNA for the CDR3: TGTGCCAGCAGATTCCGACAGGGTCTCTACAATGAGCAGTTCTTC. V usage is TRBV7-2 and J usage is TRBJ2-1, with 7 bases that match TRBD1. The CDR3 is 15 residues long. V lost 6 bases to trimming and J lost 3 bases; unmatched junction nucleotides: 8. The germline V gene has CDR1 SGHTA and CDR2 FQGNSA.

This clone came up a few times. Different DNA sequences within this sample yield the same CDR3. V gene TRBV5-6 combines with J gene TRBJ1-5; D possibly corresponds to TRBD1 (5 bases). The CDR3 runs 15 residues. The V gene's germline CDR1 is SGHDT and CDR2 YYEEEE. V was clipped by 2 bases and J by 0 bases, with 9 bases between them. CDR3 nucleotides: TGTGCCAGCAGCTTAGGAGGGGCTAGCAATCAGCCCCAGCATTTT. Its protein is CASSLGGASNQPQHF. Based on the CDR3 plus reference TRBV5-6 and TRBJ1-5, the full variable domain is DAGVTQSPTHLIKTRGQQVTLRCSPKSGHDTVSWYQQALGQGPQFIFQYYEEEERQRGNFPDRFSGHQFPNYSSELNVNALLLGDSALYLCASSLGGASNQPQHFGDGTRLSIL.

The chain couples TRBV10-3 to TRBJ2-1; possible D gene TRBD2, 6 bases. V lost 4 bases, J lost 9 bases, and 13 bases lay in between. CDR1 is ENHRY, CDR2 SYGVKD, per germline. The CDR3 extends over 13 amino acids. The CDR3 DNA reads TGTGCCATCAGTGGGGGGGATGGGCCTGAGCAGTTCTTC. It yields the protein CAISGGDGPEQFF.

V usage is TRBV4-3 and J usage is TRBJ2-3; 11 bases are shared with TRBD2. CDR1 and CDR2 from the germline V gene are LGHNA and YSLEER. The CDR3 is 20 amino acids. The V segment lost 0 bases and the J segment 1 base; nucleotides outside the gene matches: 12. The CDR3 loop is CASSQEGFTSGSGGTDTQYF. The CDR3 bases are TGCGCCAGCAGCCAAGAGGGGTTTACTAGCGGGAGTGGGGGCACAGATACGCAGTATTTT.

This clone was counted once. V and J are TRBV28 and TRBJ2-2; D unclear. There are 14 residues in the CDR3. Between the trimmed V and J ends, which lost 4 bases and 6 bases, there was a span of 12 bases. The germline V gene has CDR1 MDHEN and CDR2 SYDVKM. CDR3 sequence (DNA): TGTGCCAGCAGTTCTATGTTTTCGTCCGGGGAGCTGTTTTTT. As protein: CASSSMFSSGELFF. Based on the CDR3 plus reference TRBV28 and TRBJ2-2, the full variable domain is DVKVTQSSRYLVKRTGEKVFLECVQDMDHENMFWYRQDPGLGLRLIYFSYDVKMKEKGDIPEGYSVSREKKERFSLILESASTNQTSMYLCASSSMFSSGELFFGEGSRLTVL.

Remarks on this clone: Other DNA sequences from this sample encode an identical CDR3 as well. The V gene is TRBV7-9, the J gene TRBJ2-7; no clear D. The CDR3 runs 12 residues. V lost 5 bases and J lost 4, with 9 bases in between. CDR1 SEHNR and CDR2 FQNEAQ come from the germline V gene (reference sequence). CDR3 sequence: CASSPPVYEQYF. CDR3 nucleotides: TGTGCCAGCAGCCCACCAGTTTACGAGCAGTACTTC.

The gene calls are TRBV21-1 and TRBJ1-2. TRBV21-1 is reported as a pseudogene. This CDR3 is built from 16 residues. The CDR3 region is CASSKGGPRGFYGYTF. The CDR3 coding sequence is TGTGCCAGCAGCAAAGGGGGCCCGCGGGGGTTCTATGGCTACACCTTC.

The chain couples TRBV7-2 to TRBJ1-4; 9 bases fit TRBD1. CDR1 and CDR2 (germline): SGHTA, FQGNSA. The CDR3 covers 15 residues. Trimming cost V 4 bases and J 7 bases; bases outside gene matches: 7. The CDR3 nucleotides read TGTGCCAGCAGCTCTCGGACAGGGGAGACTGAAAAACTGTTTTTT. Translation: CASSSRTGETEKLFF.

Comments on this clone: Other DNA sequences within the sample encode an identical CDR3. CDR3 coding DNA: TGCGCCAGCAGCCAACTAGCACCAAGCACAGATACGCAGTATTTT. Amino acid sequence: CASSQLAPSTDTQYF. V gene TRBV4-1 combines with J gene TRBJ2-3, with D perhaps matching TRBD2 (5 bases). Trimming stripped 2 bases from V and 0 bases from J, with 9 bases between. The CDR3 has 15 residues. Germline loops: CDR1 MGHRA, CDR2 YSYEKL.

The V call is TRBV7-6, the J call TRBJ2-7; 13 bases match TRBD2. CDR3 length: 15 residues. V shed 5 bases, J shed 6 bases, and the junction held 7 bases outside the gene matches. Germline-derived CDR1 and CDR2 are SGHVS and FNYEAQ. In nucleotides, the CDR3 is TGTGCCAGCAGCACCCGGACTAGCGGGAGATTCGAGCAGTACTTC. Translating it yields CASSTRTSGRFEQYF.

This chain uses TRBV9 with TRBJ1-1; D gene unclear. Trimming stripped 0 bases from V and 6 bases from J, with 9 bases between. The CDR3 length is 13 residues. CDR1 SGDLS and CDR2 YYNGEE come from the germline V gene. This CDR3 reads CASSVAPPAEAFF. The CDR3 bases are TGTGCCAGCAGCGTAGCCCCCCCCGCTGAAGCTTTCTTT.

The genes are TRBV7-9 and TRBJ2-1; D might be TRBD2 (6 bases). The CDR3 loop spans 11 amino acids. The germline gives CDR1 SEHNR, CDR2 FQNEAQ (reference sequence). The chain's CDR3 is CATGADNEQFF. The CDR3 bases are TGTGCGACGGGAGCCGACAATGAGCAGTTCTTC.

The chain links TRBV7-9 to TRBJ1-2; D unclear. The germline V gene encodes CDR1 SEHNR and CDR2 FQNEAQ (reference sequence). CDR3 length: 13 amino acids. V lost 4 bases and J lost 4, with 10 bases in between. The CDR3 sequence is CASSSLILYGYTF. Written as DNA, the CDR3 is TGTGCCAGCAGCTCGTTAATTCTCTATGGCTACACCTTC.

In nucleotides, the CDR3 is TGTGCCAGCAGGATCGGGAGGGTTGCCTACAATGAGCAGTTCTTC. Its translation is CASRIGRVAYNEQFF. The genes are TRBV6-5 and TRBJ2-1; TRBD2 agrees at 8 bases. The CDR3 runs to 15 residues. CDR1 is MNHEY and CDR2 is SVGAGI in the germline V gene. Losses at the gene ends were 6 bases for V and 2 bases for J; bases not matched to a gene: 6.

The CDR3 bases are TGTGCCAGCAGCCATGGAGGTGACAATGAGCAGTTCTTC. Protein: CASSHGGDNEQFF. The genes are TRBV7-9 and TRBJ2-1; D is possibly TRBD2 (5 bases). The CDR3 consists of 13 residues. Per germline, CDR1 SEHNR and CDR2 FQNEAQ (reference sequence). V shed 5 bases and J shed 5 bases, with 10 bases lying between them.

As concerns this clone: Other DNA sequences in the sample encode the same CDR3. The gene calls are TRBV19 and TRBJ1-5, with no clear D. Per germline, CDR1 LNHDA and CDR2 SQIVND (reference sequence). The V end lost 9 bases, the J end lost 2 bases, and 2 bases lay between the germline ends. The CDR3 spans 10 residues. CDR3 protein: CASGNQPQHF. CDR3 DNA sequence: TGTGCCAGCGGCAATCAGCCCCAGCATTTT.

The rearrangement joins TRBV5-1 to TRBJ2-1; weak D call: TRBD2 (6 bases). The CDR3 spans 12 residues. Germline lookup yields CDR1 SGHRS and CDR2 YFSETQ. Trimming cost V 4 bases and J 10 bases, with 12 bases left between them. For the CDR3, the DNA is TGCGCCAGCAGCCCAGGTCGGGGGGAGCAGTTCTTC. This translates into CASSPGRGEQFF.

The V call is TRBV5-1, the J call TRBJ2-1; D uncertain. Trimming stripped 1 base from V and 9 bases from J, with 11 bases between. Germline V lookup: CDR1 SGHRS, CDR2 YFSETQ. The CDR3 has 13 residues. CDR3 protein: CASSLTPVAEQFF. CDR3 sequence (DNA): TGCGCCAGCAGCTTGACACCGGTCGCTGAGCAGTTCTTC.

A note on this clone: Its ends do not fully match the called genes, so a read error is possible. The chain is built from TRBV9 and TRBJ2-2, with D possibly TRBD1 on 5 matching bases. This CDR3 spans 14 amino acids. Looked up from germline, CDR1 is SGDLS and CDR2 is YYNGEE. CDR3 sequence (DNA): TGTGCCCGCAGCGTTGGGGCTGATACCGGGGAGCTGTTTTTT. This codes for CARSVGADTGELFF.